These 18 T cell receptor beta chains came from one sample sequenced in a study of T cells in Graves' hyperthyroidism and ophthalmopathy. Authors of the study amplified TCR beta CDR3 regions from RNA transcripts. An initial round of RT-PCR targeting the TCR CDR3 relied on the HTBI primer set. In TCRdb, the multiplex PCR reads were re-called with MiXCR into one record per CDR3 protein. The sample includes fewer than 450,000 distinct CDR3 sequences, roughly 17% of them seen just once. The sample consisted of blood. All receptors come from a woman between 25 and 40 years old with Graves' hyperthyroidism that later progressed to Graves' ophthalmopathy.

This CDR3 reads CASTLGLASSYNEQFF. The CDR3 DNA reads as TGTGCCAGCACTCTGGGACTAGCGAGCTCCTACAATGAGCAGTTCTTC. The genes are TRBV28 and TRBJ2-1; 10 bases match TRBD2. V shed 7 bases, J shed 0 bases, and the junction held 6 bases outside the gene matches. Germline assignment: CDR1 MDHEN and CDR2 SYDVKM. This CDR3 spans 16 amino acids.

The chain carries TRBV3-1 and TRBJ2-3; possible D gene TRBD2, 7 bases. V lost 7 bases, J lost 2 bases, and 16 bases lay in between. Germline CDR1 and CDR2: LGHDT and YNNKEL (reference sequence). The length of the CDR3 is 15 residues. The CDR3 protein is CASNSQGGATDTQYF. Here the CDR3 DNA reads TGTGCCAGCAACAGCCAAGGGGGGGCCACAGATACGCAGTATTTT.

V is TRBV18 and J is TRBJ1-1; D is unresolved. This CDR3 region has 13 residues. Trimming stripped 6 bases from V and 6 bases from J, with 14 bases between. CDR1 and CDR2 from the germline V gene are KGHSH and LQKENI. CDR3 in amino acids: CASSQSRTAEAFF. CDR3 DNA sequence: TGTGCCAGCTCTCAAAGCCGGACGGCTGAAGCTTTCTTT.

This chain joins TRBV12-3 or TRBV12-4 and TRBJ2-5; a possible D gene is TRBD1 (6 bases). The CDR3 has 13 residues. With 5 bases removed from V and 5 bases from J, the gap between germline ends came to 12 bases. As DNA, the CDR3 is TGTGCCAGCAGTCTCAGAAGGGGGGAGACCCAGTACTTC. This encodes CASSLRRGETQYF.

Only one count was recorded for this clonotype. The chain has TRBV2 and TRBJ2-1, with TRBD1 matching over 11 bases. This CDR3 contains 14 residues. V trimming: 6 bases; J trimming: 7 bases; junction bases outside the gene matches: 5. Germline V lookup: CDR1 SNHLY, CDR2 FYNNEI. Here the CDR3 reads CASSPGQGGNEQFF. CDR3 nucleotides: TGTGCCAGCAGCCCGGGACAGGGGGGGAATGAGCAGTTCTTC.

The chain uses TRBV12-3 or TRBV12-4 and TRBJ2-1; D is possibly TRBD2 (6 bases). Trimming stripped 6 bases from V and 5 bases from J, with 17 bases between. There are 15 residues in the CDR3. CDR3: CASSRRERTHNEQFF. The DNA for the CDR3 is TGTGCCAGCAGCCGCCGGGAGAGGACGCACAATGAGCAGTTCTTC.

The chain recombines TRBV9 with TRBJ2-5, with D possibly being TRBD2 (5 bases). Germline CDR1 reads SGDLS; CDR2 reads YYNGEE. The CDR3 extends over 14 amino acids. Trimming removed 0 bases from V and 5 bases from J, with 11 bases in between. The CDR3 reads CASSVGRVGETQYF. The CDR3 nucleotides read TGTGCCAGCAGCGTAGGGCGGGTAGGTGAGACCCAGTACTTC.

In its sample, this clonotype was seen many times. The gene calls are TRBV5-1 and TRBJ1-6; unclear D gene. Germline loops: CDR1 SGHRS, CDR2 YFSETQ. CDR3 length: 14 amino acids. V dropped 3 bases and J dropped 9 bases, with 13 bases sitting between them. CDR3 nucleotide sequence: TGCGCCAGCAGCTCGGACGGGCGGGGTTCACCCCTCCACTTT. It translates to CASSSDGRGSPLHF.

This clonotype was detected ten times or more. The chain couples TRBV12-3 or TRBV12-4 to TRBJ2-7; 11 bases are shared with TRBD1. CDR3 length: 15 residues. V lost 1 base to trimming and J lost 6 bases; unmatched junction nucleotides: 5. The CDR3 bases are TGTGCCAGCAGTTTAGGGACAGGGGGCTTTGGCGAGCAGTACTTC. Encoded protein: CASSLGTGGFGEQYF.

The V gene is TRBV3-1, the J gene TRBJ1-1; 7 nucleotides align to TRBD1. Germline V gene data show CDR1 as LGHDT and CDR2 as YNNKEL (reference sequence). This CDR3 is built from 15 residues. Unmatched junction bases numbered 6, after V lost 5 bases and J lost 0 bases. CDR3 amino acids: CASSSGGQMNTEAFF. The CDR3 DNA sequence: TGTGCCAGCAGCTCCGGGGGACAGATGAACACTGAAGCTTTCTTT.

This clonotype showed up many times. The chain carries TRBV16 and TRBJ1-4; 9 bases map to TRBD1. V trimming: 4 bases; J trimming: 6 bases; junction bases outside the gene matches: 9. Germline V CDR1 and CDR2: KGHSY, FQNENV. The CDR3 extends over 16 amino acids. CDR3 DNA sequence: TGTGCCAGCAGCCGACTACAGGGGGCGCAGGATGAAAAACTGTTTTTT. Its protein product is CASSRLQGAQDEKLFF.

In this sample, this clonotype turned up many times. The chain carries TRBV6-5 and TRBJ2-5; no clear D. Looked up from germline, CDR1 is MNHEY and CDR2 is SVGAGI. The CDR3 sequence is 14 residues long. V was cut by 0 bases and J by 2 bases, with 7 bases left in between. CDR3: CASSYSPSQETQYF. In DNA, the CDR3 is TGTGCCAGCAGTTACTCGCCGAGTCAAGAGACCCAGTACTTC.

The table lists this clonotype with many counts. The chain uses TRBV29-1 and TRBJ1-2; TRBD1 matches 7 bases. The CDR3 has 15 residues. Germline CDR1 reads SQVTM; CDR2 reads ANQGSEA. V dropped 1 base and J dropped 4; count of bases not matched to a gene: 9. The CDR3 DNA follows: TGCAGCGTTGAAGTAGGGGACAGCGAGGTCTATGGCTACACCTTC. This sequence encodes CSVEVGDSEVYGYTF. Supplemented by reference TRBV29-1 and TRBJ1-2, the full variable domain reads SAVISQKPSRDICQRGTSLTIQCQVDSQVTMMFWYRQQPGQSLTLIATANQGSEATYESGFVIDKFPISRPNLTFSTLTVSNMSPEDSSIYLCSVEVGDSEVYGYTFGSGTRLTVV.

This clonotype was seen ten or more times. The CDR3: CAWSVTGFSPLHF. Written as DNA, the CDR3 is TGTGCCTGGAGTGTAACAGGGTTCTCACCCCTCCACTTT. The rearrangement links TRBV30 to TRBJ1-6; TRBD1 might be the D (6 bases). Trimming pared 0 bases from V and 10 bases from J, leaving 10 bases between. CDR1 is GTSNPN, CDR2 SVGIG, per germline (reference sequence). CDR3 length equals 13 residues. The whole variable domain, filled in from reference TRBV30 and TRBJ1-6, reads SQTIHQWPATLVQPVGSPLSLECTVEGTSNPNLYWYRQAAGRGLQLLFYSVGIGQISSEVPQNLSASRPQDRQFILSSKKLLLSDSGFYLCAWSVTGFSPLHFGNGTRLTVT.

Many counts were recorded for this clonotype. CDR3 residues: CASSLDDRFPYGYTF. For the CDR3, the DNA is TGTGCCAGCAGCTTGGACGACAGGTTCCCCTATGGCTACACCTTC. The V and J genes are TRBV5-6 and TRBJ1-2, with D perhaps TRBD1 (6 bases). Germline CDR1 and CDR2: SGHDT and YYEEEE. The length of the CDR3 is 15 residues. The V gene lost 0 bases and the J gene lost 4 bases, with 13 bases spanning the gap.

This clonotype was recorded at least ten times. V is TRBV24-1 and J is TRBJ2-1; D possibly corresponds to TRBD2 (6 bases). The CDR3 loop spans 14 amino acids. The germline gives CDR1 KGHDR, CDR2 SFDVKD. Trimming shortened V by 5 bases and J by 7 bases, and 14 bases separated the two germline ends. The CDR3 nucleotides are TGTGCCACCAGTGCATATAGCGGAAGAAATGAGCAGTTCTTC. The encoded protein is CATSAYSGRNEQFF.

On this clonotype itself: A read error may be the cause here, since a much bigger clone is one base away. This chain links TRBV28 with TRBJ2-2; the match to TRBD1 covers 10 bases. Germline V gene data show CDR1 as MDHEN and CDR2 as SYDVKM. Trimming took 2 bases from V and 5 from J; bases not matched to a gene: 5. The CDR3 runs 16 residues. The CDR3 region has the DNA TGTGCCAGCAGTTTACTCGGGACAGGGGCGACCGGGGAGCTGTTTTTT. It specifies CASSLLGTGATGELFF.

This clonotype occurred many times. The CDR3 loop is CASSLALTQGAMNTEAFF. Here the CDR3 DNA reads TGTGCCAGCAGCTTAGCGCTAACGCAGGGGGCTATGAACACTGAAGCTTTCTTT. This chain connects TRBV7-8 to TRBJ1-1, with TRBD1 matching over 8 bases. This CDR3 contains 18 residues. J lost 0 bases, V lost 0 bases, and 9 bases had no gene match. The V gene's germline CDR1 is SGHVS and CDR2 FQNEAQ.